Listed below are T cell receptor beta chains from one sample, sequenced in a study of cytomegalovirus exposure and HLA in healthy donors. Only in-frame clones appear in the TCRdb table, and some are missing; sequencing was by immunoSEQ multiplex PCR. The sample lists about 190,000 clones, roughly 80% occurring once. Specimen: PBMCs. These receptors all stem from a male donor in good health and CMV-seronegative. Each CDR3 is given with its conserved first and last residue. A D gene is named only where the DNA matches it firmly. A clone size is listed for some rows: how often the clone was seen (once, few, many), or a class if it is expanded.

cdr3_length j_call v_call d_call clone_size cdr3_aa cdr3_nt
15 TRBJ1-5 TRBV28 TRBD1 NA CASRPRDRGDQPQHF TGTGCCAGCAGACCTAGGGACAGGGGGGATCAGCCCCAGCATTTT
15 TRBJ2-3 TRBV19 NA NA CASSINSLSTDTQYF TGTGCCAGTAGTATAAACAGCCTTAGCACAGATACGCAGTATTTT
15 TRBJ2-6 TRBV5-1 NA NA CASSLDSSGANVLTF TGCGCCAGCAGCTTGGACAGCTCTGGGGCCAACGTCCTGACTTTC
18 TRBJ2-4 TRBV28 NA NA CASAPGSRQAIAKNIQYF TGTGCCAGCGCCCCTGGCAGTAGGCAGGCCATAGCCAAAAACATTCAGTACTTC
16 TRBJ1-1 TRBV18 TRBD1 NA CASSPTRTGGDTEAFF TGTGCCAGCTCACCGACCAGGACAGGGGGAGACACTGAAGCTTTCTTT
17 TRBJ1-3 TRBV7-8 TRBD1 NA CASSSPTGTYSGNTIYF TGTGCCAGCAGCTCTCCGACAGGGACATATTCTGGAAACACCATATATTTT
13 TRBJ2-5 TRBV19 NA NA CASSDSSQETQYF TGTGCCAGTAGTGACAGCTCCCAAGAGACCCAGTACTTC
15 TRBJ2-3 TRBV5-4 TRBD2 NA CASSATSGSTDTQYF TGTGCCAGCAGCGCTACTAGCGGCAGCACAGATACGCAGTATTTT
15 TRBJ2-3 TRBV7-9 TRBD1 NA CASSLAGQGGDTQYF TGTGCCAGCAGCTTAGCGGGACAGGGAGGAGATACGCAGTATTTT
15 TRBJ1-1 TRBV28 NA few CASSSPTLRSTEAFF TGTGCCAGCAGTTCGCCCACCTTAAGGAGCACTGAAGCTTTCTTT
16 TRBJ2-3 TRBV15 NA NA CATSRDAGGLGDTQYF TGTGCCACCAGCAGAGATGCAGGGGGGCTGGGAGATACGCAGTATTTT
14 TRBJ2-3 TRBV10-3 TRBD2 once CAITSGGSPDTQYF TGTGCCATCACGTCGGGGGGTAGCCCAGATACGCAGTATTTT
18 TRBJ2-2 TRBV9 TRBD2 NA CASSPGLAGALNTGELFF TGTGCCAGCAGCCCAGGACTAGCGGGGGCTTTGAACACCGGGGAGCTGTTTTTT
14 TRBJ1-2 TRBV7-2 NA few CASSLYSPSYGYTF TGTGCCAGCAGCTTATACAGTCCCTCCTATGGCTACACCTTC
14 TRBJ2-3 TRBV5-4 NA once CASSLYPGTDTQYF TGTGCCAGCAGCTTGTACCCGGGCACAGATACGCAGTATTTT
14 TRBJ2-5 TRBV11-2 TRBD1 NA CASNGQGFGETQYF TGTGCCAGCAACGGACAGGGTTTTGGAGAGACCCAGTACTTC
15 TRBJ2-1 TRBV18 TRBD2 NA CASSPSGGSYNEQFF TGTGCCAGCTCACCATCGGGAGGCTCCTACAATGAGCAGTTCTTC
14 TRBJ2-7 TRBV28 NA NA CASRPGTLSYEQYF TGTGCCAGCAGACCCGGGACACTTTCCTACGAGCAGTACTTC
13 TRBJ2-1 TRBV29-1 NA NA CSVAGGAYNEQFF TGCAGCGTTGCTGGCGGCGCCTACAATGAGCAGTTCTTC
17 TRBJ2-6 TRBV4-3 NA NA CASSQDGQNSGANVLTF TGCGCCAGCAGCCAAGATGGACAGAACTCTGGGGCCAACGTCCTGACTTTC
16 TRBJ2-1 TRBV6-1 TRBD2 NA CASSEGWRGGHDEQFF TGTGCCAGCAGTGAAGGTTGGCGGGGGGGCCACGATGAGCAGTTCTTC
17 TRBJ1-2 TRBV10-1 TRBD1 NA CASSEAEARDRIHGYTF TGCGCCAGCAGTGAGGCCGAAGCCCGGGACAGGATCCATGGCTACACCTTC
17 TRBJ2-3 TRBV2 TRBD2 NA CASSGSLLAGGPITQYF TGTGCCAGCAGTGGCTCCCTACTAGCGGGAGGGCCCATAACGCAGTATTTT
14 TRBJ1-5 TRBV6-5 TRBD1 once CASSFSGGKQPQHF TGTGCCAGCAGTTTTTCAGGGGGCAAGCAGCCCCAGCATTTT
16 TRBJ2-5 TRBV9 NA few CASSVAAGGTLETQYF TGTGCCAGCAGCGTAGCGGCTGGGGGGACTTTGGAGACCCAGTACTTC
12 TRBJ2-3 TRBV7-8 NA NA CASSFLLGSQYF TGTGCCAGCAGCTTCCTACTAGGTTCGCAGTATTTT
18 TRBJ2-7 TRBV5-1 TRBD2 NA CASSLRLAGPGWAYEQYF TGCGCCAGCAGCTTGAGGCTAGCGGGACCAGGTTGGGCCTACGAGCAGTACTTC
19 TRBJ1-5 TRBV19 NA NA CASSIAGGTHTYSNQPQHF TGTGCCAGTAGTATAGCGGGAGGGACGCATACCTATAGCAATCAGCCCCAGCATTTT
16 TRBJ2-5 TRBV5-1 NA NA CASSPGLAGPQETQYF TGCGCCAGCAGCCCAGGACTTGCGGGTCCACAAGAGACCCAGTACTTC
14 TRBJ1-6 TRBV9 TRBD1 few CASSGTGPDSPLHF TGTGCCAGCAGCGGGACAGGTCCCGATTCACCCCTCCACTTT
14 TRBJ1-6 TRBV5-1 TRBD1 NA CASSPGQPGSPLHF TGCGCCAGCAGCCCGGGACAGCCGGGTTCACCCCTCCACTTT
16 TRBJ2-7 TRBV5-4 TRBD1 NA CASSSRPGQGAYEQYF TGTGCCAGCAGCTCACGGCCGGGACAGGGGGCCTATGAGCAGTACTTC
17 TRBJ2-1 TRBV4-2 TRBD2 NA CASSQASASGSFDEQFF TGTGCCAGCAGCCAAGCGTCGGCTAGCGGGAGCTTCGATGAGCAGTTCTTC
15 TRBJ1-3 TRBV4-2 NA few CASSQAAGGGNTIYF TGTGCCAGCAGCCAAGCCGCCGGTGGTGGAAACACCATATATTTT
14 TRBJ2-7 TRBV4-2 TRBD2 few CASSQGGGSYEQYF TGTGCCAGCAGCCAAGGCGGGGGATCCTACGAGCAGTACTTC
17 TRBJ1-5 TRBV6-1 NA few CASSEALREGWNQPQHF TGTGCCAGCAGTGAAGCGCTTCGGGAGGGTTGGAATCAGCCCCAGCATTTT
12 TRBJ2-5 TRBV6-5 NA NA CASSLYGETQYF TGTGCCAGCAGCCTTTACGGGGAGACCCAGTACTTC
14 TRBJ1-1 TRBV28 TRBD1 NA CASRTNRGTTEAFF TGTGCCAGCAGGACCAACAGGGGGACCACTGAAGCTTTCTTT
13 TRBJ1-1 TRBV5-5 NA NA CASSWYPGFEAFF TGTGCCAGCAGCTGGTACCCAGGGTTTGAAGCTTTCTTT
15 TRBJ1-4 TRBV6-1 NA NA CASSEPRGGNEKLFF TGTGCCAGCAGTGAACCCAGGGGAGGGAATGAAAAACTGTTTTTT